The present T cell receptor (beta chain) was sequenced within a study of early T cells in non-severe SARS-CoV-2 infection. Study at large: Investigators sequenced bulk RNA drawn from unsorted whole blood, and chains remained unpaired.

Only a few counts were recorded for this clonotype. CDR3 size: 13 residues. V lost 4 bases and J 7 bases, leaving 14 bases between the germline ends. The germline gives CDR1 MNHEY, CDR2 SVGAGI. Unique molecular identifiers tagged individual cDNA molecules. TCRdb analysed the 5' RACE reads with MiXCR anew, one entry per CDR3 protein. Of about 69,000 distinct CDR3 sequences listed, 10% to 15% are singletons. The rearrangement uses TRBV6-5 and TRBJ2-7; perhaps D is TRBD1 or TRBD2 (5 bases each). Sequencing used whole blood. The sequence derives from an adult who was a healthcare worker with PCR-confirmed SARS-CoV-2 infection or an uninfected control (not recorded which). CDR3 nucleotides: TGTGCCAGCAGTTGGGACCGCTTCGTTGAGCAGTACTTC. Translating gives CASSWDRFVEQYF.